Given below is one T cell receptor (beta chain) in context. Reverse transcription used roughly 0.45 to 1 ug RNA and random hexamers. Across 54 Vbeta and 13 Jbeta, immunoSEQ multiplex PCR amplified TCR beta CDR3. Using its own MiXCR run on the immunoSEQ multiplex PCR reads, TCRdb lists one record per CDR3 protein. The table lists around 71,000 distinct CDR3 sequences, over 90% of them singletons. The CDR3 has 18 amino acids. The germline V gene has CDR1 MNHEY and CDR2 SVGEGT. V lost 6 bases, J lost 3 bases, and 12 bases stayed unmatched. CD8+ and CD4+ T cells taken from blood had their TCR beta sequenced. The TEMRA cells underwent FACS enrichment, while the CD8+ and CD4+ T cells underwent negative isolation. The entry originates in a study of CD8 T cells in Susac syndrome.

This clonotype was sampled from a human donor with multiple sclerosis. J is TRBJ2-3 and V is TRBV6-2 or TRBV6-3; 13 positions match TRBD2. What was sequenced was CD4+ T cells from PBMCs. This CDR3 is CASSRTSGGPGWTDTQYF. CDR3 DNA sequence: TGTGCCAGCAGCCGGACTAGCGGGGGCCCCGGGTGGACAGATACGCAGTATTTT.